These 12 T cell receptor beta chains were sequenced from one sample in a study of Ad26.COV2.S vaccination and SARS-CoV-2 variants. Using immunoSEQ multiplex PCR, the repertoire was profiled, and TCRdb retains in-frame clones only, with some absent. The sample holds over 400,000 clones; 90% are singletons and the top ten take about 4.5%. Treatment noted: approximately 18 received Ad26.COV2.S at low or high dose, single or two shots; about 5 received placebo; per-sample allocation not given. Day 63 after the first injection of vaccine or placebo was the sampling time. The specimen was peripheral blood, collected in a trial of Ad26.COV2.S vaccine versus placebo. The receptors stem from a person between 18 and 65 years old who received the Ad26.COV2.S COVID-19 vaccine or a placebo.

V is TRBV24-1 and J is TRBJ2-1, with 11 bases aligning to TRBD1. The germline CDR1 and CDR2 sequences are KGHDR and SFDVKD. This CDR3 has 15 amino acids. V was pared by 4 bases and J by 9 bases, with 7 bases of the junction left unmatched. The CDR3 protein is CATSDEGQGVVEQFF. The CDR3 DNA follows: TGTGCCACCAGTGACGAGGGACAGGGGGTCGTTGAGCAGTTCTTC.

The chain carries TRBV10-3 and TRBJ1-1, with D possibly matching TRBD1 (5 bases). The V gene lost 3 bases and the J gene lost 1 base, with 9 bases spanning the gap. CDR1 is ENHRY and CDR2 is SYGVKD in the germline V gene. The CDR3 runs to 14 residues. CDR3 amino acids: CAISDRVRNTEAFF. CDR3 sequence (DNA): TGTGCCATCAGTGACAGGGTTCGGAACACTGAAGCTTTCTTT.

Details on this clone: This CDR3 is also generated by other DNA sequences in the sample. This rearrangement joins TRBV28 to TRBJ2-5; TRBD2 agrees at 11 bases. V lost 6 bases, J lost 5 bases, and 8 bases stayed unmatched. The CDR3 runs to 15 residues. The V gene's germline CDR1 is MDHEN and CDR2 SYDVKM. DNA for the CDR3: TGTGCCAGCAGCACCAGACTAGCGGGACTGGAGACCCAGTACTTC. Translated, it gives CASSTRLAGLETQYF.

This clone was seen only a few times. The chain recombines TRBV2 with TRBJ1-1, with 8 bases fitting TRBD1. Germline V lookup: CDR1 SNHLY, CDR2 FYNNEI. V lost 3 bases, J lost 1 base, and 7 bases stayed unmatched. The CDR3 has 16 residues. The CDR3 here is CASSEDSQGANTEAFF. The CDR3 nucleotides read TGTGCCAGCAGTGAGGACTCTCAGGGGGCGAACACTGAAGCTTTCTTT.

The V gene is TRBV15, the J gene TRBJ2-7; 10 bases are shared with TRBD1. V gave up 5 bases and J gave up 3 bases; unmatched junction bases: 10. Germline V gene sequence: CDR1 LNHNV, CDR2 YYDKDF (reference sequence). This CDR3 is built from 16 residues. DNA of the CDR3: TGTGCCACCAGCGCGGGGACAGGGGATGGGTTCTACGAGCAGTACTTC. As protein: CATSAGTGDGFYEQYF.

CDR3 amino acids: CASSIMGQGRETQYF. CDR3 nucleotide sequence: TGTGCCAGTAGTATAATGGGACAGGGGAGGGAGACCCAGTACTTC. The chain employs TRBV19 and TRBJ2-5, with 10 bases fitting TRBD1. The CDR3 runs to 15 residues. Germline loops: CDR1 LNHDA, CDR2 SQIVND (reference sequence). With V trimmed by 2 bases and J by 5 bases, 5 bases remained unmatched.

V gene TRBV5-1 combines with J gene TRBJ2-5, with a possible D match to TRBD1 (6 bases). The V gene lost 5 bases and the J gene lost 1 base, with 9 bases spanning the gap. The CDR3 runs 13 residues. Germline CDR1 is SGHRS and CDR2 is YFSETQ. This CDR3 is CASSYRVQETQYF. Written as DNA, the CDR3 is TGCGCCAGCAGTTACAGGGTCCAAGAGACCCAGTACTTC.

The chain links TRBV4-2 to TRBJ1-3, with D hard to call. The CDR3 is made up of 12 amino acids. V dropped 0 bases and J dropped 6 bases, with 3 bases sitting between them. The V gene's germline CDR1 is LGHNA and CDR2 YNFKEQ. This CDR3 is CASSQEENTIYF. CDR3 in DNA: TGTGCCAGCAGCCAAGAGGAAAACACCATATATTTT.

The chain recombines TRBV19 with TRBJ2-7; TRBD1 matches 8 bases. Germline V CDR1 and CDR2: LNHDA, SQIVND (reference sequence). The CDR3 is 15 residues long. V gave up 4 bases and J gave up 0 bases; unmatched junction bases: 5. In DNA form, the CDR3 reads TGTGCCAGTAGTACGCCGGGACAGGACTCCTACGAGCAGTACTTC. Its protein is CASSTPGQDSYEQYF.

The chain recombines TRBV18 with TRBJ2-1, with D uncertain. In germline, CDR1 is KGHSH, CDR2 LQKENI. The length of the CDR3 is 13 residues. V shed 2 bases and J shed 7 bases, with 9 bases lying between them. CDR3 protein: CASSPGITNEQFF. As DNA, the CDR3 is TGTGCCAGCTCACCAGGGATTACGAATGAGCAGTTCTTC.

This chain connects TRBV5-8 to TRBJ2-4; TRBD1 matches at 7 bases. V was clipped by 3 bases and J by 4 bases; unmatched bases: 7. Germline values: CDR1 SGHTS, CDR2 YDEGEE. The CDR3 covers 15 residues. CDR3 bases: TGTGCCAGCAGCTCCTTCGGGACAGCTAAAAACATTCAGTACTTC. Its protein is CASSSFGTAKNIQYF.

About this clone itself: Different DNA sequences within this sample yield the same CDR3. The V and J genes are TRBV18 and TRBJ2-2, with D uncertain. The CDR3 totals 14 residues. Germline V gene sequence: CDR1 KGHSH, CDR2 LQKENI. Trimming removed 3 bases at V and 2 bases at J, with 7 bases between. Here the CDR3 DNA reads TGTGCCAGCTCACCTGGGCCTAACACCGGGGAGCTGTTTTTT. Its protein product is CASSPGPNTGELFF.